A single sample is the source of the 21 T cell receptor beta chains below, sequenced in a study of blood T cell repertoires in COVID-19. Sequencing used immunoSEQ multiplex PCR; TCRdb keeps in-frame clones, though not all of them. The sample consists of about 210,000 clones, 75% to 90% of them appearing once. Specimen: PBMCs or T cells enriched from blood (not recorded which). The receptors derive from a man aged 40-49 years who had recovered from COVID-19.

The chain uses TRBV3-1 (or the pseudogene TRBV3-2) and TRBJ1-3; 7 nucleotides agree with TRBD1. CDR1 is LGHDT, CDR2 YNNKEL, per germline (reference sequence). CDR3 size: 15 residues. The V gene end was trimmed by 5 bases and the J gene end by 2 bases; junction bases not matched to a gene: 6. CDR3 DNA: TGTGCCAGCAGCTCGCGACAGGGAACTGGAAACACCATATATTTT. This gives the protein CASSSRQGTGNTIYF.

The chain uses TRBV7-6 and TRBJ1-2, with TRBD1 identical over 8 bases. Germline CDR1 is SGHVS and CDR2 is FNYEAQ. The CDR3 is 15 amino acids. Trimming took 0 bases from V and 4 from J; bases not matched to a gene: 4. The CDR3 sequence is CASSLAPGQGYGYTF. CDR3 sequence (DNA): TGTGCCAGCAGCTTAGCGCCCGGACAGGGCTATGGCTACACCTTC.

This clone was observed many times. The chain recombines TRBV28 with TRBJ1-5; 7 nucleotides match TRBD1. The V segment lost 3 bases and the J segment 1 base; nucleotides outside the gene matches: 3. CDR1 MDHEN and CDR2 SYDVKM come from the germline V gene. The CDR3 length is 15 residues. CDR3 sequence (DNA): TGTGCCAGCAGTTTGGGGACAGAGAGCAATCAGCCCCAGCATTTT. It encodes CASSLGTESNQPQHF.

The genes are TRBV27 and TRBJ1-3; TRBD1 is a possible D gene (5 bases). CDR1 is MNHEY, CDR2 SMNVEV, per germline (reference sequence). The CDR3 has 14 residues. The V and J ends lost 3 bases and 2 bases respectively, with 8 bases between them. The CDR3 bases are TGTGCCAGCAGTTTCGGGGGGACTGGAAACACCATATATTTT. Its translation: CASSFGGTGNTIYF.

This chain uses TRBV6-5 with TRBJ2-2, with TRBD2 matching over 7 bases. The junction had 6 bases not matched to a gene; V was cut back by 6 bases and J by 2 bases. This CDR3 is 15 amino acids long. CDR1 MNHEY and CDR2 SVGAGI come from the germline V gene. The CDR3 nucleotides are TGTGCCAGCAGGATGACTAGCCTTAACACCGGGGAGCTGTTTTTT. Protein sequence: CASRMTSLNTGELFF.

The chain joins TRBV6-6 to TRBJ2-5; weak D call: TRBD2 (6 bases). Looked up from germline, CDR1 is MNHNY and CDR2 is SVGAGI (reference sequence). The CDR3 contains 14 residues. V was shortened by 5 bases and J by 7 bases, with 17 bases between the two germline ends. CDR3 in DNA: TGTGCCAGCAGTCCCCGGACGGCCGGGGGGACCCAGTACTTC. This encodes CASSPRTAGGTQYF.

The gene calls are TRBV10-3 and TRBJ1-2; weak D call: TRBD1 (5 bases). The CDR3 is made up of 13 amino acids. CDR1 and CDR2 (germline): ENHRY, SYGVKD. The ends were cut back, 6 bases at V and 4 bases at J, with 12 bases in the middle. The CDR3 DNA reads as TGTGCCATCAGGGACCCCGACAGCTATGGCTACACCTTC. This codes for CAIRDPDSYGYTF.

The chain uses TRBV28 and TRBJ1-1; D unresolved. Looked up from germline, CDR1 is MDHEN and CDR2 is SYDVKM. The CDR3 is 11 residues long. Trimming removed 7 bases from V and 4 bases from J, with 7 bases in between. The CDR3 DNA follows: TGTGCCAGCACCTCGGTCACTGAAGCTTTCTTT. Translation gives CASTSVTEAFF. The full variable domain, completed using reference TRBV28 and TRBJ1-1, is DVKVTQSSRYLVKRTGEKVFLECVQDMDHENMFWYRQDPGLGLRLIYFSYDVKMKEKGDIPEGYSVSREKKERFSLILESASTNQTSMYLCASTSVTEAFFGQGTRLTVV.

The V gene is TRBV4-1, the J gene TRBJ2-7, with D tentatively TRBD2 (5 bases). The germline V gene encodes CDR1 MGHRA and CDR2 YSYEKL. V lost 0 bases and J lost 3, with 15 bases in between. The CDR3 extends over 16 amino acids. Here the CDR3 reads CASSQDRGIPHYEQYF. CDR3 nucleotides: TGCGCCAGCAGCCAAGATCGAGGGATTCCTCACTACGAGCAGTACTTC.

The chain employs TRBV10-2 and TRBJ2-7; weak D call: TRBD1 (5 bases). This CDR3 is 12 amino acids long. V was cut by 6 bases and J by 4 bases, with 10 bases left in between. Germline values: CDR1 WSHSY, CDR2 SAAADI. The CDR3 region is CASRDNSYEQYF. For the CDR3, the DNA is TGCGCCAGCAGGGACAACTCTTACGAGCAGTACTTC.

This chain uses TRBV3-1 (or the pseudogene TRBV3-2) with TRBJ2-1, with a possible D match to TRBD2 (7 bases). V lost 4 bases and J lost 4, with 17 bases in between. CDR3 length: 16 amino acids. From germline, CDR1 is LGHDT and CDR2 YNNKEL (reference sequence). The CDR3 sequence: CASSLKGGGSYNEQFF. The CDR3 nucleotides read TGTGCCAGCAGCCTAAAAGGGGGGGGATCGTACAATGAGCAGTTCTTC.

The CDR3 spells CASSLGLARASYNEQFF. CDR3 in DNA: TGTGCCAGCAGCCTGGGACTAGCGAGAGCCTCCTACAATGAGCAGTTCTTC. This sequence joins TRBV7-9 and TRBJ2-1; 10 bases are a match to TRBD2. The CDR3 length is 17 residues. Losses at the gene ends were 5 bases for V and 0 bases for J; bases not matched to a gene: 7. Germline V gives CDR1 SEHNR, CDR2 FQNEAQ (reference sequence).

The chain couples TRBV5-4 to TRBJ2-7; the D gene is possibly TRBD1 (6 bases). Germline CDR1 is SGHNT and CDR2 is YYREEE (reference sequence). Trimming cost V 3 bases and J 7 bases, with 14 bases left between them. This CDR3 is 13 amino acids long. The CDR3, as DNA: TGTGCCAGCAGCTGGGACACCAGTCGGGAGCAGTACTTC. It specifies CASSWDTSREQYF. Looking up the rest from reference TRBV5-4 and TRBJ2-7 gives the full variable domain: ETGVTQSPTHLIKTRGQQVTLRCSSQSGHNTVSWYQQALGQGPQFIFQYYREEENGRGNFPPRFSGLQFPNYSSELNVNALELDDSALYLCASSWDTSREQYFGPGTRLTVT.

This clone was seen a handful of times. CDR3 sequence: CASSSGPMNTEAFF. The CDR3 DNA is TGTGCCAGCAGCTCCGGTCCTATGAACACTGAAGCTTTCTTT. The gene calls are TRBV5-5 and TRBJ1-1, with D uncertain. Trimming removed 3 bases from V and 0 bases from J, with 9 bases in between. Germline V lookup: CDR1 SGHKS, CDR2 YYEKEE (reference sequence). The CDR3 consists of 14 residues.

The chain's CDR3 is CASSQDPIGGSYNSPLHF. In DNA, the CDR3 is TGTGCCAGCAGCCAAGACCCAATCGGGGGCTCCTATAATTCACCCCTCCACTTT. This chain joins TRBV4-2 and TRBJ1-6; possibly TRBD1 for D (5 bases). Germline assignment: CDR1 LGHNA and CDR2 YNFKEQ. This CDR3 contains 18 residues. The germline V and J ends were trimmed by 0 bases and 0 bases, with 12 bases remaining between them.

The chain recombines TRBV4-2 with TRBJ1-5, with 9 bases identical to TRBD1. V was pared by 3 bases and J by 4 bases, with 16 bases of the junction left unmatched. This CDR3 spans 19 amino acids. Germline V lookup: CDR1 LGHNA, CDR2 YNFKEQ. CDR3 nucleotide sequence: TGTGCCAGCAGCCATCCCCTCGTTGGGACAGGGCAATCGAATCAGCCCCAGCATTTT. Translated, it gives CASSHPLVGTGQSNQPQHF.

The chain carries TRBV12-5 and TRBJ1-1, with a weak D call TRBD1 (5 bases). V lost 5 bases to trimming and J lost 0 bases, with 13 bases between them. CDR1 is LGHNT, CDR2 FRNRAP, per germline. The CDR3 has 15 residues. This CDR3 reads CASGPRMTVNTEAFF. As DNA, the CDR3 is TGTGCTAGTGGTCCACGCATGACAGTGAACACTGAAGCTTTCTTT.

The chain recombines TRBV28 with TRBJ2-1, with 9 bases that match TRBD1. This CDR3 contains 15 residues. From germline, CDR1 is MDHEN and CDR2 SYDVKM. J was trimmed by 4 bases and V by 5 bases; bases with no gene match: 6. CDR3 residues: CASSPPGQGYNEQFF. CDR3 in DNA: TGTGCCAGCAGTCCGCCGGGACAGGGATACAATGAGCAGTTCTTC.

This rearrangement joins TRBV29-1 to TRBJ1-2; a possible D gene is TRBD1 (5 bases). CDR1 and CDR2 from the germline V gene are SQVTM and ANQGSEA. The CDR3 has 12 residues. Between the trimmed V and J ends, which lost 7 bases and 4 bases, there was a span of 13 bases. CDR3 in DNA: TGCAGCGCCGCTACAGGATCCTATGGCTACACCTTC. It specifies CSAATGSYGYTF.

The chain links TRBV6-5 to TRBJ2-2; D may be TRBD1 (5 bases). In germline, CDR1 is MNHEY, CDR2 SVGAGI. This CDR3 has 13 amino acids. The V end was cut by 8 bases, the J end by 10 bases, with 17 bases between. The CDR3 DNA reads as TGTGCCAGCGCATTCTTAGGGGCTGCGGAGCTGTTTTTT. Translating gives CASAFLGAAELFF.

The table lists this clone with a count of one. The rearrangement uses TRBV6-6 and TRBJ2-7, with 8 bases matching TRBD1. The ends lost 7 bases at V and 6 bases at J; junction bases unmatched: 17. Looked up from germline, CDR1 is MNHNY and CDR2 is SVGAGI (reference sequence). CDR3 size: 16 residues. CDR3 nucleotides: TGTGCCAGCACTGGTAGATGGGGACAGGTTGGTTCCGAGCAGTACTTC. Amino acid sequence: CASTGRWGQVGSEQYF.